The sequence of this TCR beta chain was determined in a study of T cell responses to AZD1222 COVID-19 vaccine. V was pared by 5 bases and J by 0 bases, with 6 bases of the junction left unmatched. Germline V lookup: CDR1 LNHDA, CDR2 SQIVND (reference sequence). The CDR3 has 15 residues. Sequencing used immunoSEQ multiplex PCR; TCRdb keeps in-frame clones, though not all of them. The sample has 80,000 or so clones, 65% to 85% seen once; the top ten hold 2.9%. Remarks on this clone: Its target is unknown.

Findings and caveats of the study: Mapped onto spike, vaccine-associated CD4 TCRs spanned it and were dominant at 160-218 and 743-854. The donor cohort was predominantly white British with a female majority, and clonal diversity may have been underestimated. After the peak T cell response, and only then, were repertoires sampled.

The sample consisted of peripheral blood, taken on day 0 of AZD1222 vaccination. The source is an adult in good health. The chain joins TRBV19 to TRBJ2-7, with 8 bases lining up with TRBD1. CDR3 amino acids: CASSSTGGSSYEQYF. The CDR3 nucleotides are TGTGCCAGTAGTTCCACAGGGGGAAGCTCCTACGAGCAGTACTTC.